The entry below describes one TCR beta chain. V lost 1 base, J lost 0 bases, and 9 bases lay in between. This CDR3 spans 15 amino acids. Germline CDR1 SGHVS, CDR2 FNYEAQ. The data derive from a study of CD8+CD57+ T cells in acquired aplastic anemia. Only patients with CD8+CD57+ cell expansion on flow cytometry were chosen for sequencing. Both TCR beta VDJ combination and CDR3 sequence profiling were carried out. Genomic DNA was the template for this profiling. TCRdb processed the reads anew with MiXCR; each CDR3 protein has one entry. The repertoire consists of about 160,000 distinct CDR3 sequences, with about 50% occurring once and the leading ten covering 25% to 35%.

This rearrangement joins TRBV7-6 to TRBJ1-1; no reliable D call. Sample: sorted CD4+, CD8+, or CD8+CD57+ T cells (not recorded which) from PBMCs. The TCR sequence derives from a human donor with aplastic anemia. The CDR3 loop is CASSLGSSLNTEAFF. The CDR3 region has the DNA TGTGCCAGCAGCTTAGGTTCATCGTTGAACACTGAAGCTTTCTTT.